The 30 T cell receptor delta chains below all came from one sample that was sequenced in a study of γδ T cells in repeated Plasmodium falciparum infection. TCRdb re-analyzed the multiplex PCR reads via CATT. This sample has 50,000 to 65,000 delta-chain clones, with around 1.7% found just once. Vgamma9/Vdelta2+ and Vdelta2-negative gammadelta T cells were flow-sorted from PBMC for bulk sequencing. The sample comprised gamma-delta T cells from blood. These receptors originate from a pool of human donors (malaria-infected and uninfected, not separated).

For this clone: For this DNA, TCRdb reports the protein of a much larger clone, which diverges at residue 14, most likely from a read error; the protein presented here is translated directly from the DNA. No J gene was assigned, while the V gene was called as TRDV1; the DNA was not used to check the table's D call, TRDD3. CDR1 is TSWWSYY, CDR2 QGS, per germline. The CDR3 covers 16 residues. The CDR3 region has the DNA TGTGCTCTTGGGGAACTGAGGGATACGGGTACCGATAAACACATCTTT. As protein: CALGELRDTGTDKHIF.

Ten or more counts support this clone. A much larger clonotype is one base distant, so this may be a read error. Other nucleotide sequences in the sample specify the same CDR3. The V gene is TRDV1, the J gene TRDJ1, with 8 bases that match TRDD2. V dropped 3 bases and J dropped 2; count of bases not matched to a gene: 26. Germline lookup yields CDR1 TSWWSYY and CDR2 QGS. The CDR3 covers 22 residues. The CDR3 coding sequence is TGTGCTCTTGGGGACGCGTCTTCCTACGTAAGGAGTCCGGGGATCCGGACCGATAAACTCATCTTT. It yields the protein CALGDASSYVRSPGIRTDKLIF.

This clone was counted at least ten times. Given a far larger clone just one base away, this is likely a sequencing read error. This sample also contains other DNA sequences that code for the same CDR3. This chain uses TRDV1 with TRDJ1; TRDD3 agrees at 13 bases. The germline V gene has CDR1 TSWWSYY and CDR2 QGS. CDR3 length: 17 amino acids. The V segment lost 1 base and the J segment 4 bases; nucleotides outside the gene matches: 6. The CDR3 loop reads CALGERILGDTRDKLIF. In DNA, the CDR3 is TGTGCTCTTGGGGAACGGATACTGGGGGATACGCGCGATAAACTCATCTTT.

This clone was recorded at least ten times. TCRdb's protein for this DNA is that of a much larger clone and differs from the translation at residue 7, likely a read error; the protein shown is the DNA translation. This chain connects TRDV1 to TRDJ1; a weak D match, TRDD3 (6 bases). Germline V CDR1 and CDR2: TSWWSYY, QGS. Trimming removed 4 bases from V and 0 bases from J, with 24 bases in between. The CDR3 length is 19 residues. The CDR3 here is CALGAFPLGGLPYTDKLIF. CDR3 bases: TGTGCTCTTGGGGCTTTCCCTTTGGGGGGACTACCGTACACCGATAAACTCATCTTT.

This clone was counted between two and nine times. TCRdb's entry gives the protein of a much larger clone, which mismatches this DNA's translation at residue 12, likely from a read error; the protein reported here is translated from the DNA. The gene calls are TRDV1 and TRDJ1; D is tentatively TRDD2 or TRDD3 (8 bases each). Germline matching of the DNA provided the J gene here, since TCRdb leaves it blank. Germline V gene lookup returns CDR1 TSWWSYY and CDR2 QGS. The CDR3 is made up of 23 amino acids. Here the CDR3 reads CALGELTFLISLVSGDTADKLIF. The CDR3 nucleotides are TGTGCTCTTGGAGAACTCACCTTCCTAATTTCACTCGTCAGTGGGGATACAGCCGATAAACTCATCTTT.

This clone showed up many times. This chain links TRDV1 with TRDJ1; 9 bases map to TRDD3. This CDR3 has 17 amino acids. The V and J ends lost 9 bases and 5 bases, in that order; junction bases with no gene match: 19. The germline gives CDR1 TSWWSYY, CDR2 QGS. CDR3 nucleotides: TGTGCTCTACCCACCCTTCAGAGTACTGGGGGACTTGATAAACTCATCTTT. Translation gives CALPTLQSTGGLDKLIF.

This clone came up a few times. The protein TCRdb gives is from a much larger clone and does not agree with this DNA's translation at residue 9, likely a read error; the protein shown here comes from the DNA. The V and J genes are TRDV2 and TRDJ1; 8 bases agree with TRDD3. The J gene, absent from TCRdb, was called here by matching the DNA to germline. The CDR3 runs to 20 residues. After removal of 1 base from V and 0 bases from J, the junction contained 18 bases not matched to a gene. The germline gives CDR1 GEAIGNYY, CDR2 EKD. In DNA, the CDR3 is TGTGCCTGTGACACGTACTGGGGGGTCTTCTTCCCTCCGTACACCGATAAACTCATCTTT. It yields the protein CACDTYWGVFFPPYTDKLIF.

Only a few counts were recorded for this clone. It differs at one base from a far larger clone, so likely a read error. Within the sample, other DNA sequences also encode this same CDR3. J is TRDJ1 and V is TRDV1; TRDD3 matches at 9 bases. This CDR3 contains 27 residues. J was trimmed by 0 bases and V by 2 bases; bases with no gene match: 37. CDR1 and CDR2 (germline): TSWWSYY, QGS. CDR3 in amino acids: CALGEYIIIPSFCTGGPKGLYTDKLIF. Here the CDR3 DNA reads TGTGCTCTTGGGGAATATATAATTATTCCTTCCTTCTGTACTGGGGGACCTAAGGGGCTGTACACCGATAAACTCATCTTT.

This clone came up a few times. TCRdb records a much larger clone's protein for this DNA, with a difference at residue 6 that likely arises from a read error; the protein given is the translation of the DNA. The gene calls are TRDV1 and TRDJ1, with D unclear. The CDR3 runs to 19 residues. Germline V gives CDR1 TSWWSYY, CDR2 QGS. V was clipped by 2 bases and J by 2 bases, with 24 bases between them. The CDR3 loop reads CALGEWVPRGVVCTDKLIF. The CDR3 DNA is TGTGCTCTTGGGGAATGGGTCCCACGCGGTGTTGTATGTACCGATAAACTCATCTTT.

Regarding this clone: Given a far larger clone just one base away, this is likely a sequencing read error. The sample carries other DNA sequences with the same CDR3. V is TRDV1 and J is TRDJ1, with D tentatively TRDD3 (5 bases). TCRdb gives no J gene; it was assigned here by matching the DNA to germline. CDR1 and CDR2 from the germline V gene are TSWWSYY and QGS. There are 23 residues in the CDR3. CDR3: CALGELATSLGGISRGYTDKLIF. The CDR3 DNA is TGTGCCCTTGGGGAACTCGCCACGTCACTTGGAGGGATCTCTAGGGGGTACACCGATAAACTCATCTTT.

This clone was counted a few times. This is likely an artifact of a read error, given a far larger clone one base away. The sample has other DNA sequences that encode this CDR3 too. The V and J genes are TRDV1 and TRDJ1; unclear D gene. The CDR3 sequence is 17 residues long. Germline V gene data show CDR1 as TSWWSYY and CDR2 as QGS. The CDR3 protein is CALGERYPGYVSDKLIF. In DNA form, the CDR3 reads TGTGCTCTTGGGGAACGGTATCCGGGGTATGTTTCCGACAAACTCATCTTT.

Points on this clone: The likely explanation is a read error, given a far larger clone one base away. This same CDR3 is encoded by further DNA sequences in the sample. The V and J genes are TRAV38-2/DV8 and TRDJ1; 8 bases align to TRDD3. The CDR3 sequence is 19 residues long. The junction had 17 bases not matched to a gene; V was cut back by 3 bases and J by 1 base. Germline V gene sequence: CDR1 TSESDYY, CDR2 QEAYKQQN. CDR3 loop: CAYRIRLVGDPVGTDKLIF. Here the CDR3 DNA reads TGTGCTTATAGGATCCGCCTGGTGGGGGATCCTGTAGGCACCGATAAACTCATCTTT.

The sample holds one count of this clone. This sample includes further DNA sequences coding for the same CDR3. This rearrangement joins TRDV1 to TRDJ1; possibly TRDD2 or TRDD3 for D (5 bases each). Since TCRdb gives no J gene, matching the DNA to germline was used here to assign it. Germline V gene lookup returns CDR1 TSWWSYY and CDR2 QGS. V shed 3 bases and J shed 5 bases, with 22 bases lying between them. This CDR3 spans 17 amino acids. CDR3 protein: CALGDPPYRRDTDKLIF. The DNA of the CDR3 is TGTGCTCTTGGGGACCCGCCCTACCGGAGAGATACTGATAAACTCATCTTT.

Points on this clone: This likely came from a read error, as a far larger clone is one base away. The same CDR3 can be traced to other DNA sequences in this sample. The rearrangement links TRDV1 to TRDJ1, with a weak D call TRDD3 (6 bases). The J gene, absent from TCRdb, was called here by matching the DNA to germline. The CDR3 has 22 residues. CDR1 and CDR2 (germline): TSWWSYY, QGS. The V and J ends lost 3 bases and 4 bases respectively, with 36 bases between them. CDR3 loop: CALGERGSTFELWWGFVDKLIF. DNA of the CDR3: TGTGCTCTTGGGGAGAGGGGATCTACCTTTGAGTTGTGGTGGGGGTTTGTCGATAAACTCATCTTT.

This clone was observed a few times. TCRdb has a much larger clone's protein, which differs at residue 13 from the translation of this DNA, likely because of a read error; what is shown is the protein translated from the DNA. The chain uses TRDV1 and TRDJ1, with D possibly being TRDD2 (6 bases). The CDR3 sequence is 20 residues long. Germline lookup yields CDR1 TSWWSYY and CDR2 QGS. The ends were cut back, 3 bases at V and 0 bases at J, with 26 bases in the middle. The DNA of the CDR3 is TGTGCTCTTGGGGACGGCTCCTTCCAAGCCTACTGGCCCTACACCGATAAACTCATCTTT. Translated: CALGDGSFQAYWPYTDKLIF.

A remark on this clone: A far larger clone is only one base removed, so a read error is likely. Other DNA sequences of this sample code for an identical CDR3. The chain links TRDV1 to TRDJ1; 10 bases are shared with TRDD3. V dropped 9 bases and J dropped 4; count of bases not matched to a gene: 20. The CDR3 length is 18 residues. Per germline, CDR1 TSWWSYY and CDR2 QGS. CDR3 DNA: TGTGCTCTAGGTATTCACGACCATGGGGGGGATACGAACGATAAACTCATCTTT. Amino acid sequence: CALGIHDHGGDTNDKLIF.

This clone appeared a few times. The protein in TCRdb stems from a much larger clone and differs at residue 3 from this DNA's translation, likely a read error; here the protein is translated from the DNA. The genes are TRDV2 and TRDJ1; 10 bases are a match to TRDD3. The J gene was not available in TCRdb and was assigned here by matching the DNA to germline segments. The CDR3 runs 20 residues. CDR1 and CDR2 (germline): GEAIGNYY, EKD. The chain's CDR3 is CARDKPSCWGIERYTDKLIF. In DNA, the CDR3 is TGTGCCCGTGACAAACCTTCCTGCTGGGGGATAGAGAGGTACACCGATAAACTCATCTTT.

Comments on this clone: This DNA's translation and the protein TCRdb lists, from a much larger clone, do not match at residue 21, likely due to a read error; the protein shown is translated from the DNA. V gene TRDV1 combines with J gene TRDJ1; 10 nucleotides line up with TRDD3. The CDR3 length is 26 residues. Germline V gene sequence: CDR1 TSWWSYY, CDR2 QGS. The V and J ends lost 2 bases and 4 bases, in that order; junction bases with no gene match: 37. The CDR3 coding sequence is TGTGCTCTTGGGGAAAACGTTCGTTCCTTCCCCTTTACCTATCTTCACTGGGGGATCGGTTGCGATAAACTCATCTTT. This encodes CALGENVRSFPFTYLHWGIGCDKLIF.

This clone was picked up a small number of times. This likely came from a read error, as a far larger clone is one base away. At the DNA level, this CDR3 is encoded by other sequences in the same sample as well. The CDR3, as DNA: TGTGCTCTTGGGGAACTAGTTCCCTCCAAGTGGGGGACGTACACCGATAAACTCATCTTT. Protein sequence: CALGELVPSKWGTYTDKLIF. The rearrangement links TRDV1 to TRDJ1; the match to TRDD3 covers 7 bases. V lost 0 bases to trimming and J lost 0 bases; unmatched junction nucleotides: 16. This CDR3 has 20 amino acids. CDR1 and CDR2 from the germline V gene are TSWWSYY and QGS.

This clone was detected a few times. The chain carries TRDV1 and TRDJ1; 13 positions match TRDD3. Per germline, CDR1 TSWWSYY and CDR2 QGS. V gave up 3 bases and J gave up 1 base; unmatched junction bases: 38. This CDR3 has 28 residues. The CDR3: CALGEPPSCVPPWALYWGIRRCTDKLIF. The CDR3 DNA follows: TGTGCTCTTGGGGAGCCTCCCTCTTGCGTGCCACCCTGGGCCTTGTACTGGGGGATACGCAGGTGCACCGATAAACTCATCTTT.

The sample holds a few counts of this clone. A read error likely explains this, since a far larger clone differs by one base. Other DNA sequences in the same sample also yield this CDR3. The chain employs TRDV1 and TRDJ1, with 13 bases that match TRDD3. The V segment lost 5 bases and the J segment 5 bases; nucleotides outside the gene matches: 32. This CDR3 is 24 amino acids long. Germline V gene lookup returns CDR1 TSWWSYY and CDR2 QGS. The CDR3 bases are TGTGCTCTTGGGCCTACGACCTTCGGTCGTACTGGGGGATACGCATCTTTGGGTGGGGATAAACTCATCTTT. Translated: CALGPTTFGRTGGYASLGGDKLIF.

This clone was recorded at least ten times. This same CDR3 is encoded by further DNA sequences in the sample. Written as DNA, the CDR3 is TGTGCCTTTCTAATGTTGCTTCCTGTTATTGGGGGATCAGGAACCGATAAACTCATCTTT. This sequence encodes CAFLMLLPVIGGSGTDKLIF. The V gene is TRDV3, the J gene TRDJ1; the match to TRDD3 covers 8 bases. Germline values: CDR1 TVYSNPD, CDR2 GDNSRS (reference sequence). V lost 2 bases, J lost 2 bases, and 25 bases stayed unmatched. The CDR3 runs to 20 residues. Together with reference TRDV3 and TRDJ1, the CDR3 gives the full variable domain: CDKVTQSSPDQTVASGSEVVLLCTYDTVYSNPDLFWYRIRPDYSFQFVFYGDNSRSEGADFTQGRFSVKHILTQKAFHLVISPVRTEDSATYYCAFLMLLPVIGGSGTDKLIFGKGTRVTVEP.

This clone was observed many times. This sequence is one base from a far larger clone and is likely a read error. Other DNA sequences in this sample translate to the same CDR3. The CDR3 bases are TGTGCTCTTGGGGAACTGGGATCAAGTCGTACCGGGGGATACGTCGACACCGATAAACTCATCTTT. Translation gives CALGELGSSRTGGYVDTDKLIF. V usage is TRDV1 and J usage is TRDJ1; 10 bases are shared with TRDD3. Germline loops: CDR1 TSWWSYY, CDR2 QGS. The junction had 19 bases not matched to a gene; V was cut back by 0 bases and J by 0 bases. The CDR3 spans 22 residues.

This clone is medium-sized by share. The sample has other DNA sequences that encode this CDR3 too. The chain recombines TRDV1 with TRDJ1; 11 nucleotides match TRDD3. Per the germline V gene, CDR1 is TSWWSYY and CDR2 is QGS. The trim removed 2 bases at V and 0 bases at J, leaving 14 bases unmatched. The CDR3 runs 20 residues. In DNA, the CDR3 is TGTGCTCTTGGGGAAACCCGGTACTGGGGGATATATTCCCACACCGATAAACTCATCTTT. Translating it yields CALGETRYWGIYSHTDKLIF.

At least ten counts were recorded for this clone. Since a far larger clone is one base different, this is likely a read error. The same CDR3 can be traced to other DNA sequences in this sample. CDR3 coding DNA: TGTGCCTGCTTCCACGGGGATACATCAGCGGAGGTCAGACCCCTGATCTTT. Its translation is CACFHGDTSAEVRPLIF. The chain joins TRDV2 to TRDJ4, with 8 bases identical to TRDD3. Germline V CDR1 and CDR2: GEAIGNYY, EKD. The CDR3 is 17 residues long. V shed 7 bases, J shed 1 base, and the junction held 19 bases outside the gene matches.

In this sample, this clone turned up many times. TCRdb assigns this DNA the protein of a much larger clone, which departs from its translation at residue 11; this likely reflects a read error, and the protein shown comes from translating the DNA. This rearrangement joins TRDV2 to TRDJ1, with D perhaps matching TRDD1 (5 bases). V was clipped by 4 bases and J by 8 bases, with 25 bases between them. The CDR3 sequence is 16 residues long. CDR1 is GEAIGNYY, CDR2 EKD, per germline. The CDR3 bases are TGTGCCTGTGAGGACACTATAGTGGGACAGGTATACAAACTCATCTTT. The encoded protein is CACEDTIVGQVYKLIF.

Only a few counts were recorded for this clone. A far larger clone is only one base removed, so a read error is likely. The sample has other DNA sequences that encode this CDR3 too. V gene TRDV1 combines with J gene TRDJ1; D possibly corresponds to TRDD3 (6 bases). The J gene comes from matching the DNA to germline here; TCRdb lacks it. Trimming took 2 bases from V and 0 from J, leaving 19 bases between them. Per germline, CDR1 TSWWSYY and CDR2 QGS. The CDR3 loop spans 18 amino acids. The CDR3 spells CALGEKIGGYKYTDKLIF. As DNA, the CDR3 is TGTGCTCTTGGGGAAAAAATTGGGGGGTACAAGTACACCGATAAACTCATCTTT.

Regarding this clone: The protein TCRdb lists belongs to a much larger clone and differs from this DNA's translation at residue 20, which points to a read error; the protein shown is made from the DNA. This rearrangement joins TRDV2 to TRDJ1, with 13 bases identical to TRDD3. Assignment of the J gene here rests on matching the DNA to germline, because TCRdb gives none. Germline V gene sequence: CDR1 GEAIGNYY, CDR2 EKD. CDR3 length: 23 residues. The CDR3 is CACDTEFSKLGDTRQTYTDRLIF. The CDR3 nucleotides read TGTGCCTGTGACACCGAGTTCTCCAAACTGGGGGATACGCGCCAAACGTACACCGATAGACTCATCTTT.

This clone was observed a few times. Only one base separates this from a far larger clonotype, so it likely reflects a read error. The rearrangement links TRDV1 to TRDJ1, with 12 bases identical to TRDD3. Since TCRdb gives no J gene, matching the DNA to germline was used here to assign it. The CDR3 spans 21 residues. Germline lookup yields CDR1 TSWWSYY and CDR2 QGS. With 9 bases clipped from V and 6 bases from J, the junction kept 29 bases outside the gene matches. In nucleotides, the CDR3 is TGTGCTCTCGGGCATACGATGGAGTACTGGGGGATACCCTGCCCTGTTCATAAACTCATCTTT. Translated: CALGHTMEYWGIPCPVHKLIF.

There are many counts of this clone. The amino acid sequence in TCRdb belongs to a much larger clone and departs from this DNA's translation at residue 11, likely a sequencing read error; the sequence shown is translated from the DNA. This chain connects TRDV2 to TRDJ3, with D tentatively TRDD3 (6 bases). The J gene, left out of TCRdb, was set here by checking the DNA against germline. The CDR3 extends over 19 amino acids. The V end was cut by 1 base, the J end by 2 bases, with 17 bases between. Germline CDR1 and CDR2: GEAIGNYY and EKD. CDR3 nucleotides: TGTGCCTGTGACACACCTGGGGTATACAGCCCCTGGGACACCCGACAGATGTTTTTC. Its protein product is CACDTPGVYSPWDTRQMFF.